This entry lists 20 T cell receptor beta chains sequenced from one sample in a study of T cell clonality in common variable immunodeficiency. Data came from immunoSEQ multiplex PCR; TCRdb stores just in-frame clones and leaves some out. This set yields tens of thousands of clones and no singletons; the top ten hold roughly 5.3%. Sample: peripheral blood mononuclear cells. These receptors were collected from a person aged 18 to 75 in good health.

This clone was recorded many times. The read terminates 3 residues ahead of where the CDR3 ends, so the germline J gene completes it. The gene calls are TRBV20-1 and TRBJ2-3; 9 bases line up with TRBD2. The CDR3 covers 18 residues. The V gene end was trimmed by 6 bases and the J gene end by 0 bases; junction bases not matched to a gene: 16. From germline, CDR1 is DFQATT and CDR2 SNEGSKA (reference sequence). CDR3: CSAETASGKVGSTDTQYF. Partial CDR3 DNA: TGCAGTGCCGAGACGGCTAGCGGGAAGGTTGGTAGCACAGATACG.

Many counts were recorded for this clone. CDR3 loop: CASSPPTNPYEQYF. The part of the CDR3 DNA that was read is TGTGCCAGCAGTCCCCCGACAAATCCCTACGAG. The J gene is TRBJ2-7, the V gene TRBV12-3 or TRBV12-4; no firm D call. The sequenced fragment ends 3 residues before the CDR3 boundary, so the rest is inferred from the germline J gene. CDR3 length: 14 amino acids. Trimming removed 5 bases from V and 2 bases from J, with 13 bases in between.

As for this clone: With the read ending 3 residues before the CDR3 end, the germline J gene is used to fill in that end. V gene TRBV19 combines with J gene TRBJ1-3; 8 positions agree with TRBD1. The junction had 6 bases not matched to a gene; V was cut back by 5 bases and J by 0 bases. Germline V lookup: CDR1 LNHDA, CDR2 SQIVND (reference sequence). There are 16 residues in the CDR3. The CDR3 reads CASSLRTGGSGNTIYF. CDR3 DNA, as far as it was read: TGTGCCAGTAGTCTCCGAACAGGGGGCTCTGGAAACACC.

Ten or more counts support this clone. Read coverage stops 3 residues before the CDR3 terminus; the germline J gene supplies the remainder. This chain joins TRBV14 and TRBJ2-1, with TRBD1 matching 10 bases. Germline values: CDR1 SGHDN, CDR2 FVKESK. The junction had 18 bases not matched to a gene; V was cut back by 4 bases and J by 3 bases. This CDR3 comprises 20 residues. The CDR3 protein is CASSRLRGQGITPNYNEQFF. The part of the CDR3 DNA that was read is TGTGCCAGCAGCCGGCTTAGGGGACAGGGGATTACCCCTAACTACAATGAG. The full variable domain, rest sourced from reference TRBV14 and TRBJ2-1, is EAGVTQFPSHSVIEKGQTVTLRCDPISGHDNLYWYRRVMGKEIKFLLHFVKESKQDESGMPNNRFLAERTGGTYSTLKVQPAELEDSGVYFCASSRLRGQGITPNYNEQFFGPGTRLTVL.

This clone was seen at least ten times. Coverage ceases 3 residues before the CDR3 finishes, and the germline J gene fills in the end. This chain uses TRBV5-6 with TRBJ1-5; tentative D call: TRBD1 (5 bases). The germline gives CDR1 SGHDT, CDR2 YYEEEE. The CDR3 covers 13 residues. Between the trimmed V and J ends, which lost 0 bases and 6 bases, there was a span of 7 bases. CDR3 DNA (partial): TGTGCCAGCAGCTTGGTAGGGGTTCAGCCC. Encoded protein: CASSLVGVQP. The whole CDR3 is CASSLVGVQPQHF. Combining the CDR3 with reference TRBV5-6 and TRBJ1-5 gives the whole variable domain DAGVTQSPTHLIKTRGQQVTLRCSPKSGHDTVSWYQQALGQGPQFIFQYYEEEERQRGNFPDRFSGHQFPNYSSELNVNALLLGDSALYLCASSLVGVQPQHFGDGTRLSIL.

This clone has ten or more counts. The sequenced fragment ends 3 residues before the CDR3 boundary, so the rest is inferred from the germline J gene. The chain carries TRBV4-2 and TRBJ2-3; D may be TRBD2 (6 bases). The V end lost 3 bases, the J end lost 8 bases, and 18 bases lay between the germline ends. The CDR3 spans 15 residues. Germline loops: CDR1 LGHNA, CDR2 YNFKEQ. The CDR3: CASSHSGTGVPTQYF. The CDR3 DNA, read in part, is TGTGCCAGCAGCCATTCCGGGACTGGAGTACCTACG.

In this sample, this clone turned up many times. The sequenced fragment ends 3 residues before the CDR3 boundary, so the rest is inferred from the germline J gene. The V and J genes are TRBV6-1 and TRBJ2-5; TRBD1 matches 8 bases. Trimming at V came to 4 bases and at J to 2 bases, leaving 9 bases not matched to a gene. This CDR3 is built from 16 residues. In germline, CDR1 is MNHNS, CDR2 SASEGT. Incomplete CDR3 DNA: TGTGCCAGCAGTGGCCGGGACAGGAGTCTTCAAGAGACC. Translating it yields CASSGRDRSLQET. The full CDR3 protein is CASSGRDRSLQETQYF.

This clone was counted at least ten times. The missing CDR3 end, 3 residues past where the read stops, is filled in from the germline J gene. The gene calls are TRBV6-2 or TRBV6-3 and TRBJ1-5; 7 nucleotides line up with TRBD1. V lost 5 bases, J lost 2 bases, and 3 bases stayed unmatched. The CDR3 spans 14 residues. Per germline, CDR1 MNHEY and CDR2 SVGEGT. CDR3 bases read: TGTGCCAGCAGTAGTACAGGGGGCAATCAGCCC. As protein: CASSSTGGNQP. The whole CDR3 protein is CASSSTGGNQPQHF.

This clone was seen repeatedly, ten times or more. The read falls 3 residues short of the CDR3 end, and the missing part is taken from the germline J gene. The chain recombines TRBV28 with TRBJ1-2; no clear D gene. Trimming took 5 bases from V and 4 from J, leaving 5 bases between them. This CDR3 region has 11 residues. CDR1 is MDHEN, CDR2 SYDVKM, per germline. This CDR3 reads CASSGLYGYTF. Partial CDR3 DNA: TGTGCCAGCAGTGGCCTCTATGGC.

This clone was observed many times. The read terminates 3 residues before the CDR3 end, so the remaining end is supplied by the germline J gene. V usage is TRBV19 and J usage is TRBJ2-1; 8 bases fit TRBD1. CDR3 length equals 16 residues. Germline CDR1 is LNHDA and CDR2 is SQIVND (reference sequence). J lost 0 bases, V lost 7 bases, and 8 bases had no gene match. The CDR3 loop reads CASTDRGPSSYNEQFF. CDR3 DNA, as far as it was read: TGTGCCAGTACTGACAGGGGCCCGAGCTCCTACAATGAG.

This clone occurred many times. CDR3 DNA, as far as it was read: TGCAGTGCTAGAGATGGGGGCCAAGGCGTGGATGAG. As protein: CSARDGGQGVDE. The whole CDR3 protein is CSARDGGQGVDEQFF. The chain joins TRBV20-1 to TRBJ2-1; D possibly corresponds to TRBD1 (6 bases). The read is 3 residues too short to cover the CDR3 end, so that end is filled in from the germline J gene. Trimming removed 0 bases at V and 8 bases at J, with 17 bases between. Germline loops: CDR1 DFQATT, CDR2 SNEGSKA (reference sequence). The CDR3 totals 15 residues.

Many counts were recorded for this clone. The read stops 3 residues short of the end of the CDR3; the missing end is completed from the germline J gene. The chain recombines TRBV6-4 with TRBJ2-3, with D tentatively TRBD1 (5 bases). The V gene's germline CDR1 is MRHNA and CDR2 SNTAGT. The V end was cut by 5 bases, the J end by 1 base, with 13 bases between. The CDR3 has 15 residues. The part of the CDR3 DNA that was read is TGTGCCAGCAGTCGGACACGTTCGGGCACAGATACG. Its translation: CASSRTRSGTDT. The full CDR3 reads CASSRTRSGTDTQYF.

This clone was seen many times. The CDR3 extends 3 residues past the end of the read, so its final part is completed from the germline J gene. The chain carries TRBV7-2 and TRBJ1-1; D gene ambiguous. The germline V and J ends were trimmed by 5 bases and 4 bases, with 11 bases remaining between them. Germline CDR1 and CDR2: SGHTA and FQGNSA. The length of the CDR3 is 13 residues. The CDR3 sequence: CASSEIPGTEAFF. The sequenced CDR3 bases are TGTGCCAGCAGCGAAATACCCGGCACTGAA.

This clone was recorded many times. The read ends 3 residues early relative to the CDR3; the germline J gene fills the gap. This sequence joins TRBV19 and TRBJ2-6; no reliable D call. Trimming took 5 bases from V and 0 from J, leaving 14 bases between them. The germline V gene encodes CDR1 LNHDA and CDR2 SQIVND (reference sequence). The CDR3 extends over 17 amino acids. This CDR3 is CASSPRRPYSGANVLTF. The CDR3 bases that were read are TGTGCCAGTAGTCCGCGGAGACCCTACTCTGGGGCCAACGTC.

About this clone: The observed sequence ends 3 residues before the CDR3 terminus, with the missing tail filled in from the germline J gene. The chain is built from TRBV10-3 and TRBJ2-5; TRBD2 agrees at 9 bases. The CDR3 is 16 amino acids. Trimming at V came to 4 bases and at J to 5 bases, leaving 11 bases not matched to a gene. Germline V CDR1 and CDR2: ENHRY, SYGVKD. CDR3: CAISGEGGRAVETQYF. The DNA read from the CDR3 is TGTGCCATCAGTGGGGAGGGCGGGAGGGCCGTGGAGACC.

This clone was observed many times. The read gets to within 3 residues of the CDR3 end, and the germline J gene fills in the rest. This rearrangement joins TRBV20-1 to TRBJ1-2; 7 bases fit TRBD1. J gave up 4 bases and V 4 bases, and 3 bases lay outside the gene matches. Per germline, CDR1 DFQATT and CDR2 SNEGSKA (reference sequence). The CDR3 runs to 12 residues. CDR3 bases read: TGCAGTGCTAAACAGGGGAGCTATGGC. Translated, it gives CSAKQGSYG. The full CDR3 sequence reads CSAKQGSYGYTF.

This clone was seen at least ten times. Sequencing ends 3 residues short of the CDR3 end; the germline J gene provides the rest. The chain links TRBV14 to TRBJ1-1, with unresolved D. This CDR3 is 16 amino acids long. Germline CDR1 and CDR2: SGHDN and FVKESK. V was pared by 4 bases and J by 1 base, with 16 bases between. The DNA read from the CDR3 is TGTGCCAGCAGCCCCAAACGAGCTACCTGGAACACTGAA. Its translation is CASSPKRATWNTE. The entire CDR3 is CASSPKRATWNTEAFF.

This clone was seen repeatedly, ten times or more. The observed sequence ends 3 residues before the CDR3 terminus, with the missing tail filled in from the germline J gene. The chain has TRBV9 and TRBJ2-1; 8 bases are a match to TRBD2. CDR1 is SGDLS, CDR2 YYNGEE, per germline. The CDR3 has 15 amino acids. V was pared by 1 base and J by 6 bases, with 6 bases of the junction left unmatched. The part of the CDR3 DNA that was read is TGTGCCAGCAGCGTACTTGCGGGAGGCAGCAATGAG. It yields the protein CASSVLAGGSNE. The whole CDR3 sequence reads CASSVLAGGSNEQFF.

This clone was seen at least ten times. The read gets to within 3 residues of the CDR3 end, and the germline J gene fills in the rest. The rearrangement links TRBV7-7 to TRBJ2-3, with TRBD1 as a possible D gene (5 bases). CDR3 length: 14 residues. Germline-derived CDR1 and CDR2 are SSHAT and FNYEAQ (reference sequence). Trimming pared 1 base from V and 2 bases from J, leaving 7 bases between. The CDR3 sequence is CASSLVGLTDTQYF. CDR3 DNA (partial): TGTGCCAGCAGCTTAGTGGGGCTCACAGATACG.

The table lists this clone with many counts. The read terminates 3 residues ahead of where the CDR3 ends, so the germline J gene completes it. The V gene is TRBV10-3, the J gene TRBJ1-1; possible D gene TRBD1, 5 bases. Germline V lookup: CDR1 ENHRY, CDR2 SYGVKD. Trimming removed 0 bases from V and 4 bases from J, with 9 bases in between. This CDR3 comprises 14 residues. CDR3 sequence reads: CAISESGRVTEAFF. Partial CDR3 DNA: TGTGCCATCAGTGAGTCGGGGCGAGTCACTGAA.